The 15 T cell receptor beta chains below were found in one sample sequenced in a study of identical twins. Using its own MiXCR run on the 5' RACE reads, TCRdb lists one record per CDR3 protein. Of 750,000 to 950,000 distinct CDR3 sequences in the sample, more than 9% are singletons; the top ten hold roughly 1.6%. These data also formed part of another study, on yellow fever vaccine responses in identical twins.

The sequencing sample was made of PBMCs. Source of these receptors: a woman aged 18-30 years in good health.

The chain employs TRBV12-3 or TRBV12-4 and TRBJ2-1; 8 bases map to TRBD2. After removal of 5 bases from V and 9 bases from J, the junction contained 6 bases not matched to a gene. The CDR3 has 13 amino acids. The CDR3 loop reads CASSPGGLSEQFF. CDR3 nucleotide sequence: TGTGCCAGCAGTCCGGGAGGGTTGAGTGAGCAGTTCTTC.

This clonotype was seen a handful of times. This sequence joins TRBV2 and TRBJ2-7, with 7 bases lining up with TRBD1. This CDR3 region has 15 residues. In germline, CDR1 is SNHLY, CDR2 FYNNEI. Germline trimming cut 7 bases from V and 8 bases from J; bases unmatched to any gene: 17. Here the CDR3 reads CASKRVGDSGTKQYF. The CDR3 nucleotides are TGTGCCAGCAAGAGGGTTGGGGACAGTGGTACGAAGCAGTACTTC.

The sample holds many counts of this clonotype. The chain uses TRBV24-1 and TRBJ2-7; D unresolved. The CDR3 totals 14 residues. From germline, CDR1 is KGHDR and CDR2 SFDVKD. The V end was cut by 2 bases, the J end by 4 bases, with 11 bases between. The chain's CDR3 is CATSDSAMGYEQYF. CDR3 DNA sequence: TGTGCCACCAGTGATTCTGCTATGGGGTACGAGCAGTACTTC.

The chain has TRBV7-9 and TRBJ2-7; D uncertain. This CDR3 has 11 amino acids. The germline V gene has CDR1 SEHNR and CDR2 FQNEAQ (reference sequence). The ends were cut back, 8 bases at V and 4 bases at J, with 9 bases in the middle. CDR3 loop: CASVNGYEQYF. CDR3 coding DNA: TGTGCCAGCGTAAATGGGTACGAGCAGTACTTC.

This clonotype was detected many times. The chain carries TRBV7-3 and TRBJ1-1; unclear D gene. V shed 0 bases and J shed 3 bases, with 8 bases lying between them. The CDR3 loop spans 14 amino acids. Per the germline V gene, CDR1 is SGHTA and CDR2 is FQGTGA. CDR3: CASSLTGVDTEAFF. In DNA form, the CDR3 reads TGTGCCAGCAGCTTAACCGGGGTTGACACTGAAGCTTTCTTT. The variable domain in full, completed from reference TRBV7-3 and TRBJ1-1, reads GAGVSQTPSNKVTEKGKYVELRCDPISGHTALYWYRQSLGQGPEFLIYFQGTGAADDSGLPNDRFFAVRPEGSVSTLKIQRTERGDSAVYLCASSLTGVDTEAFFGQGTRLTVV.

This clonotype came up a few times. The V and J genes are TRBV6-1 and TRBJ2-2; TRBD2 matches 13 bases. The CDR3 loop spans 17 amino acids. The V and J ends lost 7 bases and 6 bases, in that order; junction bases with no gene match: 11. From germline, CDR1 is MNHNS and CDR2 SASEGT. CDR3 coding DNA: TGTGCCAGCACCCTAGCTCAACTAGCGGGGGGGCCCGGGGAGCTGTTTTTT. Translation: CASTLAQLAGGPGELFF.

As regards this clonotype: Germline and junction disagree at one end, which may indicate a read error. The chain uses TRBV29-1 and TRBJ1-3, with D possibly being TRBD1 (5 bases). The length of the CDR3 is 14 residues. Germline CDR1 is SQVTM and CDR2 is ANQGSEA. The CDR3, as DNA: TGCAGCGTCGAAGGGGCCCGGTCTGGAAACACCATATATTTT. The encoded protein is CSVEGARSGNTIYF.

This clonotype was seen a few times. The junction shows a germline mismatch at one end, possibly a read error. The J gene is TRBJ1-2, the V gene TRBV12-3 or TRBV12-4; 8 nucleotides line up with TRBD1. The CDR3 loop spans 13 amino acids. Here the CDR3 reads CASSLRDRLPLAF. Written as DNA, the CDR3 is TGTGCCAGCAGCCTCCGGGACAGGCTCCCCTTGGCTTTC.

This sequence joins TRBV4-1 and TRBJ2-1; 8 bases fit TRBD2. The CDR3 has 17 amino acids. The germline gives CDR1 MGHRA, CDR2 YSYEKL. The J segment lost 2 bases and the V segment lost 0 bases, leaving 6 bases of the junction unmatched. Here the CDR3 DNA reads TGCGCCAGCAGCCAAGATCTCGGCGGGAGGACCTACAATGAGCAGTTCTTC. This translates into CASSQDLGGRTYNEQFF.

The J gene is TRBJ2-7, the V gene TRBV5-1; D possibly corresponds to TRBD2 (5 bases). This CDR3 comprises 12 residues. Trimming cost V 3 bases and J 7 bases, with 11 bases left between them. Germline V lookup: CDR1 SGHRS, CDR2 YFSETQ. The CDR3 nucleotides are TGCGCCAGCAGCTCCCGCTCGGGGGAGCAGTACTTC. Translation gives CASSSRSGEQYF.

This clonotype was detected ten times or more. The gene calls are TRBV29-1 and TRBJ2-7; 8 bases map to TRBD1. V gave up 6 bases and J gave up 7 bases; unmatched junction bases: 14. CDR3 length: 14 residues. Germline CDR1 reads SQVTM; CDR2 reads ANQGSEA. The CDR3 DNA reads TGCAGCGTAAAGACCGGGACAGGAGTAGGGGAGCAGTACGTC. This sequence encodes CSVKTGTGVGEQYV.

This clonotype was seen repeatedly, ten times or more. This chain links TRBV4-1 with TRBJ2-2; 8 positions agree with TRBD2. The CDR3 consists of 17 residues. Germline V gene data show CDR1 as MGHRA and CDR2 as YSYEKL. J was trimmed by 2 bases and V by 4 bases; bases with no gene match: 9. In DNA, the CDR3 is TGCGCCAGCAGCCCGGGGGCGGGAGGACTTAACACCGGGGAGCTGTTTTTT. It encodes CASSPGAGGLNTGELFF.

The genes are TRBV10-3 and TRBJ2-1, with 10 bases lining up with TRBD1. Germline CDR1 and CDR2: ENHRY and SYGVKD. The CDR3 loop spans 15 amino acids. V lost 4 bases to trimming and J lost 8 bases; unmatched junction nucleotides: 8. The CDR3 sequence is CAISGGGQGRDEQFF. In nucleotides, the CDR3 is TGTGCCATCAGTGGTGGGGGACAGGGGAGAGATGAGCAGTTCTTC.

In its sample, this clonotype was seen a few times. The gene calls are TRBV5-1 and TRBJ2-7, with a weak D call TRBD1 (5 bases). Between the trimmed V and J ends, which lost 2 bases and 2 bases, there was a span of 8 bases. The V gene's germline CDR1 is SGHRS and CDR2 YFSETQ. The CDR3 sequence is 13 residues long. CDR3 residues: CASSFQGTYEQYF. The DNA for the CDR3 is TGCGCCAGCAGCTTTCAGGGAACCTACGAGCAGTACTTC.

The chain is built from TRBV6-1 and TRBJ2-1; TRBD2 aligns across 7 bases. The CDR3 consists of 15 residues. Germline lookup yields CDR1 MNHNS and CDR2 SASEGT. V gave up 3 bases and J gave up 1 base; unmatched junction bases: 3. The CDR3 DNA follows: TGTGCCAGCAGTGAGGGGGGACTATCCTACAATGAGCAGTTCTTC. Translating gives CASSEGGLSYNEQFF.